This T cell receptor beta chain emerged from a study of Ad26.COV2.S vaccination and SARS-CoV-2 variants (dated by TCRdb to the early 2020s). Looking at the study overall: Donors in the vaccine arm were drawn from COV1001, a phase I-IIa trial of Ad26.COV2.S in healthy adults that was multicentre, randomized, double-blind and placebo-controlled. The TCR-sequenced set comprised about 30 samples: about 19 Ad26.COV2.S vaccine recipients, 5 placebo recipients and 8 SARS-CoV-2 convalescent individuals. Trial participants were randomized into five groups of five: low-dose or high-dose Ad26.COV2.S given once or twice, or placebo on both occasions. The specificity and breadth of SARS-CoV-2-reactive T cell receptors after Ad26.COV2.S vaccination were assessed by TCRbeta repertoire sequencing. Investigators did not know the trial group allocation while performing experiments and assessing outcomes. Ad26.COV2.S was administered intramuscularly at a dose of 5x10^10 or 1x10^11 viral particles, either as one shot or as two shots given 56 days apart. What the study reported, not specific to this receptor: Comparable non-spike TCR breadth was observed between vaccine and placebo recipients, consistent with only spike being contained in the vaccine. Higher spike-specific TCR breadth was observed in Ad26.COV2.S recipients than in placebo recipients (P = 0.0014). The study was not powered to compare responses between vaccine doses or regimens. The authors noted that the TCR breadth and depth analyses may have underestimated total T cell responses. After vaccination, substantial breadth of spike-specific CD8+ and CD4+ T cell responses was reported.

The immunoSEQ Assay was used to sequence TCRbeta CDR3 regions. After extraction, genomic DNA underwent amplification by bias-controlled multiplex PCR, followed by high-throughput sequencing. In the authors' own workflow: To quantify the absolute abundance of every unique TCRbeta CDR3 region, sequences were collapsed and filtered. T cell fraction was estimated by normalizing TCRbeta template counts to usable DNA, which was measured by amplifying reference genes present in all nucleated cells. Repertoire TCRs were annotated as SARS-CoV-2-specific by exact matching of V gene, CDR3 amino acid sequence and J gene to a known reactive TCR set. The reference SARS-CoV-2 TCR set was derived from MIRA and filtered for enrichment in COVID-19-positive ImmuneCODE repertoires, a step that removed public or cross-reactive TCRs. Drawing on the MIRA antigens, annotated TCRs were analysed further at the level of specific ORF or position within ORF. Depth was the summed frequency of annotated unique rearrangements, while breadth was defined as annotated unique rearrangements over total unique productive rearrangements. Two-sided Wilcoxon rank-sum tests were applied when comparing TCR breadth between groups. The source is immuneACCESS, and TCRdb retained only in-frame sequences with V and J called. Part of the clones is not carried over; for the studies checked, unresolved V genes explain less than half of this, and the remainder is unexplained. V and J calls and clone size are those listed in that table; D and trimming were worked out from the DNA. For this sample there are 350,000 to 450,000 clones; approximately 89% appear just once. The biggest ten clones account for around 1.9% of the sample.

Of note for this clone: This clone's antigen is unknown. Base-call qualities are not available, and no considerably larger clone is one nucleotide away.

The treatment or condition label corresponds to: 19 received Ad26.COV2.S at low or high dose, single or two shots; several received placebo; per-sample allocation not given. Repertoires of vaccine and placebo recipients were sequenced from samples taken on day 63 after the first injection. In Cohort 1b, 25 or so adults aged 18-55 years were enrolled at a single site in Boston, USA, between 29 July and 7 August 2020. Ad26.COV2.S consisted of a replication-incompetent adenovirus type 26 vector by which a prefusion-stabilized SARS-CoV-2 spike protein from the original Wuhan strain was expressed. This sample comprised peripheral blood, obtained in a trial of Ad26.COV2.S vaccine versus placebo. The sequence derives from a person between 18 and 65 years old who received the Ad26.COV2.S COVID-19 vaccine or a placebo.

Here the CDR3 is given as CASSHRSGTQYF. The DNA reads as follows: TGTGCCAGCAGCCATCGTTCGGGTACGCAGTATTTT. The chain is assembled from TRBV6-2 or TRBV6-3 and TRBJ2-3, with the D gene too uncertain to name. The CDR3 spans 12 residues, from the cysteine through the phenylalanine. The entry retains the CDR3 DNA only, 36 bases that are in frame from base 1. The germline V gene supplies CDR1 MNHEY and CDR2 SVGEGT. The trim is 6 bases for V and 8 bases for J, with a gap of 12 bases between the germline ends.